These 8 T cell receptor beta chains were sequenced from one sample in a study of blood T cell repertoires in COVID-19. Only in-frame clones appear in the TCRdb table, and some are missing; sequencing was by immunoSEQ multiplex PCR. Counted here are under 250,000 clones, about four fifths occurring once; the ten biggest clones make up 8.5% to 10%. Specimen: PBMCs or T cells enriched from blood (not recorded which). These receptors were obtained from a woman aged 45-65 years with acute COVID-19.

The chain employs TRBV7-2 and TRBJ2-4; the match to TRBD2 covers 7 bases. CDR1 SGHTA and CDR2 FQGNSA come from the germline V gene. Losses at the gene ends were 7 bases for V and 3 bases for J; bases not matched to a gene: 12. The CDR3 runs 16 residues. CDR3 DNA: TGTGCCAGCAATCGGGCGGGAGTTGGGGGCAAAAACATTCAGTACTTC. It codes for CASNRAGVGGKNIQYF.

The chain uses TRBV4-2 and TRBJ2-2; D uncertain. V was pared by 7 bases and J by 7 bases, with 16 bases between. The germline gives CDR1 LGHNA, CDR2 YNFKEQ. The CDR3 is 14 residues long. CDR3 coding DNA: TGTGCCAGCACCGGGCAGGAACGTGGCGGGGAGCTGTTTTTT. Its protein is CASTGQERGGELFF.

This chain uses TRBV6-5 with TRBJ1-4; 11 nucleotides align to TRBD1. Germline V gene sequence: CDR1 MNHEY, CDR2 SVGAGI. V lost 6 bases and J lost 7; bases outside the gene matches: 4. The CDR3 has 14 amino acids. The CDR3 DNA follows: TGTGCCAGCAGAACGGGACAGGGGGTTGAAAAACTGTTTTTT. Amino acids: CASRTGQGVEKLFF.

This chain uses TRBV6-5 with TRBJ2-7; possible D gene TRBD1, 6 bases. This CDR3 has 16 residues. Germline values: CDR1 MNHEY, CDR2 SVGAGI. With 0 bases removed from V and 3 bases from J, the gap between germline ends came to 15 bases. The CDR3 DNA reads TGTGCCAGCAGTTACTCGAGTACAGGGCCCTACTACGAGCAGTACTTC. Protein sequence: CASSYSSTGPYYEQYF.

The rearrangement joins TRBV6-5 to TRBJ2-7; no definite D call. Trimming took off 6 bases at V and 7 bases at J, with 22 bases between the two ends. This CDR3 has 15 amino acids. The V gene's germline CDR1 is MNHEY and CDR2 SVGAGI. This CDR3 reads CASRLGLPPFHEQYF. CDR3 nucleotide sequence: TGTGCCAGCAGACTGGGCCTCCCACCCTTTCATGAGCAGTACTTC.

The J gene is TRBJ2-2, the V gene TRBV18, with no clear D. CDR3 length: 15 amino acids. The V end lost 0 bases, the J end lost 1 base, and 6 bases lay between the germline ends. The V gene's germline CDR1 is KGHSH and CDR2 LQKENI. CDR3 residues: CASSPPNRNTGELFF. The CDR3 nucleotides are TGTGCCAGCTCACCACCGAACAGGAACACCGGGGAGCTGTTTTTT.

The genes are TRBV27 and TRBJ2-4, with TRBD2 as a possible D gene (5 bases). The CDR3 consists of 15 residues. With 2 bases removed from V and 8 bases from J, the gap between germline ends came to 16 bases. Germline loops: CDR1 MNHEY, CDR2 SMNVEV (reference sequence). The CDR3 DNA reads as TGTGCCAGCAGTTTAGGAAACAACCGGGGAGACATTCAGTACTTC. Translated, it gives CASSLGNNRGDIQYF.

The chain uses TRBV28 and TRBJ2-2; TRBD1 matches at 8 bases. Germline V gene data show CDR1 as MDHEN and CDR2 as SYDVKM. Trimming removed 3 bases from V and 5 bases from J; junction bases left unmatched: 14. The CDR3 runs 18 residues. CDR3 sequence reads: CASSFIAGGEGMTGELFF. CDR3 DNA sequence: TGTGCCAGCAGTTTCATCGCAGGGGGCGAAGGAATGACCGGGGAGCTGTTTTTT.